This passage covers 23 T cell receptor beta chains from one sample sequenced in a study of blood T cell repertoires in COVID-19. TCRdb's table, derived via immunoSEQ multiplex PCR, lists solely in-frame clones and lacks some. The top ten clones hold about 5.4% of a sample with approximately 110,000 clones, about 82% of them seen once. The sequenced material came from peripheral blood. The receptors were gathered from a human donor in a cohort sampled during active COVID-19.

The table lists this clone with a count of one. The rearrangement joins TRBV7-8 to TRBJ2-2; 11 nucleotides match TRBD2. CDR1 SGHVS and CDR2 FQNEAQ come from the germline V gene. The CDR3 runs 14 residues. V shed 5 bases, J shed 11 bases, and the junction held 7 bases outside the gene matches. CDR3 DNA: TGTGCCAGCAGCAAGGCGACTAGCGGGGCCGAGCTGTTTTTT. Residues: CASSKATSGAELFF. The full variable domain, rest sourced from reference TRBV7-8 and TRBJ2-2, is GAGVSQSPRYKVAKRGQDVALRCDPISGHVSLFWYQQALGQGPEFLTYFQNEAQLDKSGLPSDRFFAERPEGSVSTLKIQRTQQEDSAVYLCASSKATSGAELFFGEGSRLTVL.

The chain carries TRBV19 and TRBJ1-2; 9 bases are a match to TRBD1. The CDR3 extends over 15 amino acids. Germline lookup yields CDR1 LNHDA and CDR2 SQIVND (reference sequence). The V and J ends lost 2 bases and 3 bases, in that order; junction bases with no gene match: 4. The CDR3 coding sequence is TGTGCCAGTAGTATAATGGACAGGGGTCACTATGGCTACACCTTC. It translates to CASSIMDRGHYGYTF.

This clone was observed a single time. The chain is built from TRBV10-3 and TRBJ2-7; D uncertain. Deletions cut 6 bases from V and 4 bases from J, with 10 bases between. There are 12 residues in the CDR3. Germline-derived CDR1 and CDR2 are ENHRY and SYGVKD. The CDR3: CAISDLEYEQYF. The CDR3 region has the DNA TGTGCCATCAGCGACCTGGAGTACGAGCAGTACTTC.

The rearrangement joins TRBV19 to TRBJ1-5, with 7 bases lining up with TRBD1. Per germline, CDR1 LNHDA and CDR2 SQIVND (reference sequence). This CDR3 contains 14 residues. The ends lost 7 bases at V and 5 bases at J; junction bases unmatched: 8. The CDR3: CASNRQGTYQPQHF. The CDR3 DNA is TGTGCCAGTAATCGACAGGGTACTTATCAGCCCCAGCATTTT.

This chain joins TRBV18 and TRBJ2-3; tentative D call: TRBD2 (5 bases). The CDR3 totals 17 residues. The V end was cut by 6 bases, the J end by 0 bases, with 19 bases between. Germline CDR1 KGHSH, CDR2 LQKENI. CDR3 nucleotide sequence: TGTGCCAGCTCCCAAGATTTAAGAGCGGTTAGCACAGATACGCAGTATTTT. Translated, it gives CASSQDLRAVSTDTQYF.

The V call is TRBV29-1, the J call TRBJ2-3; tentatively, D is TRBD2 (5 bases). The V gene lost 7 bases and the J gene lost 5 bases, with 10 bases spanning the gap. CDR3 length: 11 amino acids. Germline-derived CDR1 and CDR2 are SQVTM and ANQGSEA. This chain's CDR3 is CSAPGLDTQYF. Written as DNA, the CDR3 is TGCAGCGCACCGGGGTTAGATACGCAGTATTTT.

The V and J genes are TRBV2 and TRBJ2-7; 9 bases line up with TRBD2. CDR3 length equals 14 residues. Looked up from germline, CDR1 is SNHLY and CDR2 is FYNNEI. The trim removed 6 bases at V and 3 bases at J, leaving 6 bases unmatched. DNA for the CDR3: TGTGCCAGCAGCATAGCGGGAGAGGGCTACGAGCAGTACTTC. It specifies CASSIAGEGYEQYF.

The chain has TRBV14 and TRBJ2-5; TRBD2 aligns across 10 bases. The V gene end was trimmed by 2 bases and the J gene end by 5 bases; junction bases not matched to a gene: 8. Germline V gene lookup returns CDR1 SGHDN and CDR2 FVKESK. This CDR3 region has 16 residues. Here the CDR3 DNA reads TGTGCCAGCAGCCAACCCCCTAGCGGGAGTGTCGAGACCCAGTACTTC. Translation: CASSQPPSGSVETQYF.

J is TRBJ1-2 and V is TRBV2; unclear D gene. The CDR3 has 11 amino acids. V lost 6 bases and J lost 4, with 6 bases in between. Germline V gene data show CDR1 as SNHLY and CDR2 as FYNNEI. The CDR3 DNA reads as TGTGCCAGCAGAACAAGCTATGGCTACACCTTC. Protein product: CASRTSYGYTF.

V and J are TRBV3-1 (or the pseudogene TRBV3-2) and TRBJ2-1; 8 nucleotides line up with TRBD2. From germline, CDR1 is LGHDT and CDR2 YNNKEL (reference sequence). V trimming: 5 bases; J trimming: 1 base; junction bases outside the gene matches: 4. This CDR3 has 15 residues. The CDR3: CASSLLAVSYNEQFF. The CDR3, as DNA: TGTGCCAGCAGCTTACTAGCGGTATCCTACAATGAGCAGTTCTTC.

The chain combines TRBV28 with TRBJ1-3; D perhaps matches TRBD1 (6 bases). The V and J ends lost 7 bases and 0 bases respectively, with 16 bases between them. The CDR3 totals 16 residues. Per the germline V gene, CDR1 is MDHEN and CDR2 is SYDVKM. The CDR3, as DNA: TGTGCCAGCACCGAACCCTCAGGGGCCTCTGGAAACACCATATATTTT. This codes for CASTEPSGASGNTIYF.

The CDR3 loop is CASSSWGTPLHF. CDR3 nucleotide sequence: TGTGCCAGTAGTTCTTGGGGCACACCCCTCCACTTT. The chain employs TRBV19 and TRBJ1-6; possibly TRBD1 for D (5 bases). Germline values: CDR1 LNHDA, CDR2 SQIVND (reference sequence). V was pared by 5 bases and J by 11 bases, with 10 bases between. The CDR3 is 12 residues long. The complete variable domain, with remaining parts taken from reference TRBV19 and TRBJ1-6, reads DGGITQSPKYLFRKEGQNVTLSCEQNLNHDAMYWYRQDPGQGLRLIYYSQIVNDFQKGDIAEGYSVSREKKESFPLTVTSAQKNPTAFYLCASSSWGTPLHFGNGTRLTVT.

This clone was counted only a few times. The CDR3 protein is CASSPLGELFF. The CDR3 nucleotides read TGTGCCAGCAGCCCTTTAGGGGAGCTGTTTTTT. The chain carries TRBV11-2 and TRBJ2-2; no reliable D call. Per the germline V gene, CDR1 is SGHAT and CDR2 is FQNNGV. V was clipped by 5 bases and J by 8 bases, with 6 bases between them. CDR3 length: 11 residues. Full variable domain (remainder filled in from reference TRBV11-2 and TRBJ2-2): EAGVAQSPRYKIIEKRQSVAFWCNPISGHATLYWYQQILGQGPKLLIQFQNNGVVDDSQLPKDRFSAERLKGVDSTLKIQPAKLEDSAVYLCASSPLGELFFGEGSRLTVL.

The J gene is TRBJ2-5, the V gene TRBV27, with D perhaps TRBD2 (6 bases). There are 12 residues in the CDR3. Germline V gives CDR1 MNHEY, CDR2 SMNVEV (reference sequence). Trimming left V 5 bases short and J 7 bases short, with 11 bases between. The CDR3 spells CASSPQGGTQYF. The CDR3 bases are TGTGCCAGCAGTCCCCAGGGAGGGACCCAGTACTTC.

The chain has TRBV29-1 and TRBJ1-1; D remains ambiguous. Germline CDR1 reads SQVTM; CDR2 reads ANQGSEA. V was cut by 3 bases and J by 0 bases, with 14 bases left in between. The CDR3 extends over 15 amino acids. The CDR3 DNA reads TGCAGCGTTGAGGGCTCCGGATACATGAACACTGAAGCTTTCTTT. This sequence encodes CSVEGSGYMNTEAFF.

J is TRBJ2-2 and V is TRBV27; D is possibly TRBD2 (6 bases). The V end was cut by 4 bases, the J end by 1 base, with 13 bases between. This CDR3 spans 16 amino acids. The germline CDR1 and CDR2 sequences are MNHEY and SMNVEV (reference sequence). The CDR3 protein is CASSSRRDRNTGELFF. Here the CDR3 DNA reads TGTGCCAGCAGTTCGCGGCGGGATCGGAACACCGGGGAGCTGTTTTTT.

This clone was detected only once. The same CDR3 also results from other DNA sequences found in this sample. The CDR3 nucleotides read TGCGCCAGCAGCTTGGGAGGGACCTACGAGCAGTACTTC. It encodes CASSLGGTYEQYF. The gene calls are TRBV5-1 and TRBJ2-7; tentatively, D is TRBD2 (5 bases). CDR3 length: 13 residues. Per germline, CDR1 SGHRS and CDR2 YFSETQ. V lost 0 bases to trimming and J lost 2 bases, with 6 bases between them.

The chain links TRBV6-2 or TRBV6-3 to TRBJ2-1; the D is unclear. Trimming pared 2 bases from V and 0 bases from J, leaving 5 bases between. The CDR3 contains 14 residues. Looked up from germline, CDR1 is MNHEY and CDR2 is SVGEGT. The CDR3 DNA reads TGTGCCAGCAGTTACGAGATCTCCTACAATGAGCAGTTCTTC. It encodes CASSYEISYNEQFF.

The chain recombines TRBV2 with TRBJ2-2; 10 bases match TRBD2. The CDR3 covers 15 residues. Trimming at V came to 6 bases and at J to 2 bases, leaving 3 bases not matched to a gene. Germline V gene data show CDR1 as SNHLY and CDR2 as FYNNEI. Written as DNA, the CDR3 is TGTGCCAGCAGATCTAGCGGGAGTAACACCGGGGAGCTGTTTTTT. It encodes CASRSSGSNTGELFF.

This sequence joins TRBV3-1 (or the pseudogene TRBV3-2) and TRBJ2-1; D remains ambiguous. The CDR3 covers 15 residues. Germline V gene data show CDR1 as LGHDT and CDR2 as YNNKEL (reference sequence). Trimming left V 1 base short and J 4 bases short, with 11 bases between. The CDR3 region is CASSQGRSYYNEQFF. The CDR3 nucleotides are TGTGCCAGCAGCCAAGGAAGGAGCTATTACAATGAGCAGTTCTTC.

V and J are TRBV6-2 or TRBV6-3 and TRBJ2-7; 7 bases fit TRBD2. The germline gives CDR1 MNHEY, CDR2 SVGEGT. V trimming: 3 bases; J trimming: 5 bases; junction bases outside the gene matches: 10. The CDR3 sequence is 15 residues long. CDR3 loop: CASSYSPAGFNEQYF. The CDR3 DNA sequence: TGTGCCAGCAGTTATTCGCCAGCGGGATTCAACGAGCAGTACTTC.

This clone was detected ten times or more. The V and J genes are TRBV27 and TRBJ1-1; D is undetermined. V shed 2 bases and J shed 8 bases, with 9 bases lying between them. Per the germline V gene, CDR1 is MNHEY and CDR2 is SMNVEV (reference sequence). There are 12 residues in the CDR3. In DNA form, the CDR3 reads TGTGCCAGCAGTTTAGTGGGCAGGGAAGCTTTCTTT. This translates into CASSLVGREAFF.

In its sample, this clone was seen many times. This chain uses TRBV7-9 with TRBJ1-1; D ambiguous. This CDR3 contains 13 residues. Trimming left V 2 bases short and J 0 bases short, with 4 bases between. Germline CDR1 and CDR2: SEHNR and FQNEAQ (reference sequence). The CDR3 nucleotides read TGTGCCAGCAGCTTATATGTGAACACTGAAGCTTTCTTT. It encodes CASSLYVNTEAFF.